This T cell receptor beta chain was observed in a study of T cell clones after liver transplantation. This CDR3 is 14 amino acids long. Trimming took 0 bases from V and 1 from J, leaving 7 bases between them. Germline CDR1 SGHRS, CDR2 YFSETQ. Some clones are missing from TCRdb's copy, which holds only in-frame ones; the method was immunoSEQ multiplex PCR. The sample lists 55,000 to 75,000 clones, roughly 70% occurring once. This chain links TRBV5-1 with TRBJ1-1; D call uncertain. The sequence derives from a human patient who received a liver transplant. Some T cells here may be from the graft donor. The specimen was CD4+ T cells from blood, collected at the approximately 15-month timepoint. The CDR3 nucleotides are TGCGCCAGCAGCTTGGATCGGGCGAACACTGAAGCTTTCTTT. Amino acids: CASSLDRANTEAFF.